The rows below give T cell receptor beta chains drawn from one sample of a study of T cells in Graves' hyperthyroidism and ophthalmopathy. From the multiplex PCR reads, TCRdb called clonotypes with MiXCR, one entry per CDR3 protein. The repertoire consists of roughly 380,000 distinct CDR3 sequences, with 15% to 20% occurring once and the leading ten covering 3.7%. The sample taken for sequencing was blood. The receptors originated from a woman younger than 30 with Graves' hyperthyroidism. Each CDR3 is given with its conserved first and last residue. The D gene is left open where the match is weak. Part of the rows lack a size; the others show once, few, many or a class for expanded clones.

cdr3_length d_call j_call v_call clone_size cdr3_aa cdr3_nt
14 NA TRBJ2-7 TRBV11-2 many CASSPKGVHYEQYF TGTGCCAGCAGCCCCAAGGGGGTTCACTACGAGCAGTACTTC
15 TRBD1 TRBJ1-1 TRBV20-1 many CSARGAGGTNTEAFF TGCAGTGCTAGAGGAGCAGGGGGGACGAACACTGAAGCTTTCTTT
13 NA TRBJ1-1 TRBV5-1 NA CASSFNMNTEAFF TGCGCCAGCAGCTTTAACATGAACACTGAAGCTTTCTTT
15 NA TRBJ2-2 TRBV7-8 many CASSPVGLRTGELFF TGTGCCAGCAGCCCCGTGGGGCTGAGGACCGGGGAGCTGTTTTTT
13 NA TRBJ1-2 TRBV20-1 many CSARVPISYGYTF TGCAGTGCTAGAGTTCCTATCTCCTATGGCTACACCTTC
15 TRBD1 TRBJ2-7 TRBV5-1 many CASSWGTGGRYEQYF TGCGCCAGCAGCTGGGGGACAGGGGGCCGCTACGAGCAGTACTTC
13 NA TRBJ2-2 TRBV12-3/TRBV12-4 once CASTPLGAGELFF TGTGCCAGCACCCCCCTGGGGGCCGGGGAGCTGTTTTTT
14 NA TRBJ2-5 TRBV7-2 NA CASSLASGFGTQYF TGTGCCAGCAGCTTAGCGTCCGGCTTTGGGACCCAGTACTTC
15 NA TRBJ1-5 TRBV12-3/TRBV12-4 many CASSLQGKGHQPQHF TGTGCCAGCAGTTTACAGGGAAAAGGGCATCAGCCCCAGCATTTT
12 NA TRBJ1-2 TRBV20-1 many CSASTRGYGYTF TGCAGTGCTAGTACTCGGGGGTATGGCTACACCTTC
15 NA TRBJ1-5 TRBV15 many CATSRETGSNQPQHF TGTGCCACCAGCAGGGAAACGGGTAGCAATCAGCCCCAGCATTTT
13 NA TRBJ1-2 TRBV5-1 many CASSLEAVYGYTF TGCGCCAGCAGCTTGGAAGCGGTATATGGCTACACCTTC
14 NA TRBJ2-7 TRBV7-2 many CASTRGAYLYEQYF TGTGCCAGCACCCGGGGGGCATATCTCTACGAGCAGTACTTC
15 TRBD1 TRBJ1-2 TRBV11-2 NA CASRSIRGPQWGYTF TGTGCCAGCAGATCTATCAGGGGGCCTCAGTGGGGCTACACCTTC
16 TRBD1 TRBJ1-2 TRBV20-1 NA CSARDPTTGSLRGYTF TGCAGTGCTAGAGACCCAACGACAGGGTCTTTACGGGGCTACACCTTC
14 NA TRBJ2-1 TRBV5-1 many CASSLTNEVDEQFF TGCGCCAGCAGCTTAACTAATGAGGTCGATGAGCAGTTCTTC
14 NA TRBJ2-5 TRBV2 many CASSEVRGGETQYF TGTGCCAGCAGTGAAGTCAGGGGCGGGGAGACCCAGTACTTC
14 TRBD1 TRBJ1-5 TRBV20-1 NA CSARAGTDNQPQHF TGCAGTGCTAGAGCTGGGACAGACAATCAGCCCCAGCATTTT
13 NA TRBJ1-2 TRBV28 many CASSLGGTYGYTF TGTGCCAGCAGTTTGGGAGGAACCTATGGCTACACCTTC
15 NA TRBJ1-5 TRBV4-1 NA CASSRLGGRGQPQHF TGCGCCAGCAGCCGCCTTGGGGGGCGCGGACAGCCCCAGCATTTT
15 NA TRBJ2-5 TRBV12-3/TRBV12-4 many CASSLGGAQEETQYF TGTGCCAGCAGTCTGGGTGGTGCGCAGGAAGAGACCCAGTACTTC
17 NA TRBJ2-7 TRBV27 many CASSFRQGGISNYEQYF TGTGCCAGCAGTTTCCGCCAGGGGGGTATATCTAACTACGAGCAGTACTTC
18 NA TRBJ2-6 TRBV4-1 few CASSQAPRRGSGADVLTF TGCGCCAGCAGCCAAGCCCCCCGACGGGGCTCTGGGGCCGACGTCCTGACTTTC
17 TRBD1 TRBJ2-3 TRBV6-5 many CASSQFPPGQGTDTQYF TGTGCCAGCAGCCAATTCCCCCCAGGACAGGGCACAGATACGCAGTATTTT
14 TRBD1 TRBJ1-1 TRBV6-5 many CASTKRGQGTEAFF TGTGCCAGCACCAAAAGGGGACAGGGAACTGAAGCTTTCTTT
13 NA TRBJ1-2 TRBV12-3/TRBV12-4 medium-sized CASSRQVSDGYTF TGTGCCAGCAGTAGACAGGTCTCCGACGGCTACACCTTC
13 NA TRBJ2-7 TRBV29-1 many CSVISDRAYEQYF TGCAGCGTTATTAGCGACAGAGCCTACGAGCAGTACTTC
13 NA TRBJ2-7 TRBV15 many CATSMGRGTEQYF TGTGCCACCAGCATGGGACGGGGGACCGAGCAGTACTTC
15 TRBD1 TRBJ1-1 TRBV12-3/TRBV12-4 NA CASSPIQGLNTEAFF TGTGCCAGCAGTCCTATACAGGGGTTGAACACTGAAGCTTTCTTT
16 NA TRBJ2-7 TRBV10-3 many CAISESRWGDSYEQYF TGTGCCATCAGTGAAAGTAGGTGGGGGGACTCCTACGAGCAGTACTTC
15 NA TRBJ1-1 TRBV7-9 few CASSLLPEQNTEAFF TGTGCCAGCAGCTTACTCCCGGAACAGAACACTGAAGCTTTCTTT
11 NA TRBJ1-2 TRBV12-3/TRBV12-4 few CASSLIDSLTF TGTGCCAGCAGTTTAATAGACAGCCTGACCTTC
17 TRBD2 TRBJ2-7 TRBV11-2 NA CASSSGGRRGRPFWQYF TGTGCCAGCAGCTCGGGGGGGCGTCGTGGGCGACCCTTTTGGCAGTACTTC
15 TRBD2 TRBJ2-7 TRBV3-1 many CASSLASGHTYEQYF TGTGCCAGCAGCCTGGCTAGCGGGCACACCTACGAGCAGTACTTC
14 NA TRBJ1-1 TRBV20-1 many CSARSFGGIREAFF TGCAGTGCTAGGTCCTTTGGGGGGATAAGAGAAGCTTTCTTT
15 NA TRBJ1-1 TRBV24-1 many CATSDPVVGVGGTFF TGTGCCACCAGTGACCCTGTCGTCGGGGTTGGGGGGACTTTCTTT
17 TRBD1 TRBJ2-6 TRBV6-1 many CASSAQGEATGANVLTF TGTGCCAGCAGTGCCCAGGGGGAAGCGACTGGGGCCAACGTCCTGACTTTC
15 NA TRBJ1-2 TRBV11-2 many CASSFSLGNNYGYTF TGTGCCAGCAGCTTTTCTCTCGGCAACAACTATGGCTACACCTTC
12 NA TRBJ1-2 TRBV7-2 many CASSLGAGGYTF TGTGCCAGCAGCTTAGGGGCGGGAGGCTACACCTTC
13 TRBD1 TRBJ1-2 TRBV12-3/TRBV12-4 many CASSHRDRHGYTF TGTGCCAGCAGTCACCGGGACAGGCATGGCTACACCTTC
20 NA TRBJ1-3 TRBV9 many CASSVGRTPYPGLSGNTIYF TGTGCCAGCAGCGTAGGGCGGACTCCTTACCCCGGGCTCTCTGGAAACACCATATATTTT
11 NA TRBJ1-1 TRBV20-1 many CSAPWMGEAFF TGCAGTGCTCCTTGGATGGGTGAAGCTTTCTTT
19 NA TRBJ2-2 TRBV6-2/TRBV6-3 NA CASSYGWATSRGAAGELFF TGTGCCAGCAGTTACGGGTGGGCGACTAGCCGGGGGGCCGCCGGGGAGCTGTTTTTT
15 NA TRBJ2-7 TRBV7-2 many CASSWSDGSTYEQYF TGTGCCAGCAGCTGGTCCGACGGGTCTACCTACGAGCAGTACTTC
15 NA TRBJ2-2 TRBV7-2 many CASTRRSRATGELFF TGTGCCAGCACCCGTAGGTCCCGCGCCACCGGGGAGCTGTTTTTT